This T cell receptor beta chain comes out of a study of blood T cell repertoires in COVID-19. Repertoires were generated with immunoSEQ multiplex PCR, while TCRdb's copy carries only in-frame clones and drops some. The sample records more than 300,000 clones, around 83% being singletons. Trimming at V came to 0 bases and at J to 6 bases, leaving 7 bases not matched to a gene. The CDR3 loop spans 15 amino acids. CDR1 and CDR2 (germline): MNHEY, SVGAGI. Participant reports of clinical history set cohort assignment. This TCR derives from a woman in her forties or fifties who had recovered from COVID-19. The chain carries TRBV6-5 and TRBJ1-1; 7 nucleotides agree with TRBD1. Sample: PBMCs or T cells enriched from blood (not recorded which). This chain's CDR3 is CASSYSTRTGAEAFF. CDR3 DNA sequence: TGTGCCAGCAGTTACTCTACCCGGACAGGTGCTGAAGCTTTCTTT.